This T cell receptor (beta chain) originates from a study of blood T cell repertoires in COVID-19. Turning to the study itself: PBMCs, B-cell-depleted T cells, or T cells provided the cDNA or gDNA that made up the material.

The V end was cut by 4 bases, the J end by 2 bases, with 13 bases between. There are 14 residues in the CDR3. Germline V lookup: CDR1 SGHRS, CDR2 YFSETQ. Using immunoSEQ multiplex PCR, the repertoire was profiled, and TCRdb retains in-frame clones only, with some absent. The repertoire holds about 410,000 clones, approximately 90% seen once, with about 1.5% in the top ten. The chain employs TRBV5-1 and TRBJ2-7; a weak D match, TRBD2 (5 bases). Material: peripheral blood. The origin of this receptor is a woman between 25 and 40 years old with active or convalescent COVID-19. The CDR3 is CASSHEGGPYEQYF. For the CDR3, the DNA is TGCGCCAGCAGCCATGAGGGTGGTCCCTACGAGCAGTACTTC.